This TCR beta chain was sequenced for a study of cytomegalovirus exposure and HLA in healthy donors (dated by TCRdb to about 2017). Regarding the complete study: An earlier analysis of several hundred of the donors reported approximately 300 Gb of sequence data and 95 million to 140 million unique TCR beta sequences obtained from about 170 million T cells. Around 330 gigabases of sequencing data and tens of millions of unique TCR sequences made up an early release that covered around 640 HLA-typed donors. Of the approximately 400 genotyped donors, less than 85% were placed in the genetic ancestry cluster associated with self-reported Caucasian donors. The aim of the study was to test whether cataloging public T cell receptors could identify signatures of past pathogen exposure. The study profiled the T cell repertoires of hundreds of subjects by immunosequencing and related them to cytomegalovirus serostatus. A separate validation cohort of roughly 120 different subjects was used in addition to the approximately 670-subject first cohort. High-throughput TCR immunosequencing, statistical association of individual TCRs with disease status, and machine learning were combined to predict cytomegalovirus infection status. To study patterns of TCR occurrence, a later analysis re-analyzed previously published TCR beta repertoires from under 750 donors and added high-resolution HLA genotyping. Rather than using new phenotypic data, the later analysis identified candidate immune exposures from TCR beta sequences and from how often those sequences occurred across donors. In an earlier analysis of a few hundred of the donors, high-throughput TCR beta sequencing was used to judge whether each TCR beta V gene segment behaved as functional or pseudogenic. Alongside the repertoire data, information on donor age, sex, ethnicity and CMV serostatus was compiled. Genome-wide SNP genotypes for about 65% of the roughly 670 donors were used in a later genetic analysis, which treated that subset as a discovery cohort. All discovery cohort repertoires had been generated using a single sequencing platform. HLA typing covered class I and class II loci at four-digit resolution. The number of typed donors differed by locus: about 620-640 for A, B, C, DRB1 and DQB1; 500 to 550 for DQA1; approximately 610 for DPA1; and some 470 for DPB1. Roughly five DR-DQ haplotypes were handled as single units for association and clustering, since linkage in the cohort was strong. Among roughly 400 genotyped donors of the cohort, an average of around 240,000 unique TCR beta nucleotide sequences was sequenced per donor, of which about 18% were non-productive.

Points on this clone: The antigen it recognizes is unknown. One base away there is no much larger clone; base qualities are not given.

Beyond this particular receptor, the publication reports: In a later analysis, TCR association rates were found to vary across HLA loci, with the most associated TCRs seen for DRB1 alleles and the fewest for HLA-C alleles. The study listed around 160 TCR beta chains as associated with cytomegalovirus. Linkage disequilibrium might explain the correlated functional status among segregating V segments, but an unknown experimental factor could not be ruled out. Sequencing depth was assumed to be roughly uniform across donors in the presence/absence analyses, though that assumption may not hold. Across donors, most TCR sequences were observed very rarely, whereas some public TCRs were present in many individuals. A later genetic analysis associated a missense DCLRE1C variant with V-gene and J-gene trimming of TCR beta chains, and an independent cohort replicated the association. This cohort had only TCR beta chains sequenced, and the lack of alpha or paired-chain data limited which features could be detected. The only immune exposure information available for the cohort was CMV serostatus. A few of the identified cytomegalovirus-associated TCR beta chains were confirmed in vitro to be specific for cytomegalovirus antigens. A further reported finding was that TCR beta sequences accurately predicted the HLA-A and HLA-B alleles for most subjects in the first cohort. Some IMGT-functional V segments, including TRBV6-2 and TRBV6-3, could not be distinguished by the 87-base-pair reads and were therefore excluded. When HLA alleles, especially DR and DQ, strongly co-occurred, attributing TCR associations to individual alleles was difficult. In a later analysis, around 17,000 TCR beta sequences were associated with specific HLA alleles at a false discovery rate of 0.05. Because counts were too low, roughly 17 rarely observed V segments, including chromosome 9 orphons, were left out of the earlier analysis of about 620 of the donors. In a later analysis, HLA-associated TCR beta chains were found to be more clonally expanded and to have lower generation probabilities than equally common non-associated chains. The authors suggested that the approach could potentially be generalized to other disease states and immunological phenotypes. Broadly in line with IMGT annotations, most TCR beta V segments showed up in productive rearrangements about 87% or about 30% of the time in an earlier analysis of about 500 of the donors. The sequencing pipeline was judged likely to have produced a cluster of highly shared sequence variants as a technical artifact. Because some donors lacked HLA typing at each locus, the association tests relied only on the typed subset. The classifier was reported to diagnose cytomegalovirus status with high specificity and sensitivity in both the original and validation cohorts. Several of the top co-occurrence clusters appeared to be linked to parvovirus B19, influenza, CMV and Epstein-Barr virus, according to a later analysis. Most CMV-associated TCR beta chains appeared to be HLA-restricted in a later analysis, and the HLA associations seemed to be driven largely by CMV exposure. Compared with the roughly 710-donor mean, donors in an Asian-associated ancestry cluster had fewer N-insertions in productive TCRs, according to a later genetic analysis.

Libraries were built with the immunoSEQ multiplex PCR assay. For the multiplex PCR, a mixture combining 60 forward primers for TCR Vbeta segments and 13 reverse primers for TCR Jbeta segments was used. Amplification of the CDR3 region of rearranged TCR beta genes was performed with a multiplex PCR assay on genomic DNA. The amplified TCR beta libraries were sequenced on the Illumina HiSeq System as 87-base-pair reads. In the paper's pipeline: A later analysis tallied roughly 76 million unique TCR beta chains across the 666 repertoires, and some 12 million of those chains were shared by two or more donors. Raw reads were error-corrected and collapsed into unique sequences with a nearest-neighbor algorithm that merged closely related sequences to remove PCR and sequencing errors. To assign V, D and J gene segments, CDR3 sequences were aligned to IMGT reference sequences. Each retained sequence needed at least a six-nucleotide match to both a V gene segment and a J gene segment. Rearrangements were called productive when the CDR3 lacked stop codons and stayed in frame with V and J; all others were non-productive. Following IMGT convention, CDR3 was defined as the stretch from the second conserved V-encoded cysteine to the conserved J-encoded phenylalanine. The earlier analysis of 587 of the donors excluded sequences that lacked an unambiguous match to a single V gene segment. An earlier analysis of 450 to 650 of the donors called V segments functional above 56.7% productive rearrangements and segregating when the between-donor standard deviation exceeded 5%. A statistical classification framework was built to diagnose cytomegalovirus status from the catalog of TCR beta chain sequences. In a later analysis, V and J genes were assigned by comparing TCR nucleotide sequences against IMGT/GENE-DB human TR gene sequences. In a later analysis, CDR3 sequences and most-parsimonious VDJ recombination scenarios were assigned using the TCRdist pipeline. In a later analysis, every TCR beta chain was defined by the combination of its CDR3 amino acid sequence and its V-gene family, and reads without a unique V-gene family were dropped. A later analysis removed 592 highly shared, low-generation-probability nucleotide sequences to deal with suspected cross-contamination and a sequencing artifact. In a later analysis, a clonal expansion index was calculated for each public chain from normalized within-repertoire ranks of inferred template counts. Generation probabilities in a later analysis came from a VDJ recombination model fitted to out-of-frame rearrangements, and those results were checked against IGoR. In a later analysis, hypergeometric tests were used to score TCR-TCR, TCR-HLA and TCR-CMV co-occurrence, with a repertoire-size bias correction applied to TCR pairs. A later analysis estimated false discovery rates by permuting HLA or CMV assignments 20 times. In a later analysis, co-occurring TCRs were grouped with DBSCAN, and TCRdist sequence similarity was added when clustering was performed within HLA-allele-positive subsets. For co-occurrence clustering, repertoires with fewer than 30,000 or more than 120,000 public chains were excluded, along with four or five repertoires with anomalous nucleotide sharing. TCRdb obtained this table from immuneACCESS and retained in-frame rearrangements with V and J assigned. These tables miss some clones; where compared with another copy, unresolved V genes account for less than half of the shortfall, and the remainder is unexplained. V, J and clone size derive from that table, while D and trimming were established from the DNA sequence. This sample comprises about 130,000 clones, 79% of them detected only once. The ten largest clones represent 6.5% of the sample.

CDR1 and CDR2 were assigned from the germline V gene as MNHEY and SVGAGI. From its cysteine to its phenylalanine, the CDR3 spans 14 amino acids. This entry keeps only the CDR3 DNA: 42 bases, framed from base 1. Relative to germline, V is 6 bases shorter and J is 1 base shorter, with 13 bases between their ends. The cohort consisted of 650 to 850 healthy bone marrow donors. At the time of sampling, all cohort members were nominally healthy, though unrecorded immune exposures were likely present. The donor was CMV seropositive and belonged to the group of about 290 seropositive cohort members. A peripheral blood sample was collected from each donor, and TCR beta sequencing was performed on peripheral blood mononuclear cells. Genomic DNA was extracted from the blood cell samples with the Qiagen DNeasy Blood Extraction Kit.

The source of this sequence is a middle-aged man in good health and CMV-seropositive. The chain is encoded by TRBV6-5 joined to TRBJ2-7, with TRBD1 tentatively as D gene (5 bases match). Sequencing was performed on PBMCs. In nucleotide form, the sequence is TGTGCCAGCAGCTCCGGACACCTTTCCTACGAGCAGTACTTC. The resulting protein is CASSSGHLSYEQYF.